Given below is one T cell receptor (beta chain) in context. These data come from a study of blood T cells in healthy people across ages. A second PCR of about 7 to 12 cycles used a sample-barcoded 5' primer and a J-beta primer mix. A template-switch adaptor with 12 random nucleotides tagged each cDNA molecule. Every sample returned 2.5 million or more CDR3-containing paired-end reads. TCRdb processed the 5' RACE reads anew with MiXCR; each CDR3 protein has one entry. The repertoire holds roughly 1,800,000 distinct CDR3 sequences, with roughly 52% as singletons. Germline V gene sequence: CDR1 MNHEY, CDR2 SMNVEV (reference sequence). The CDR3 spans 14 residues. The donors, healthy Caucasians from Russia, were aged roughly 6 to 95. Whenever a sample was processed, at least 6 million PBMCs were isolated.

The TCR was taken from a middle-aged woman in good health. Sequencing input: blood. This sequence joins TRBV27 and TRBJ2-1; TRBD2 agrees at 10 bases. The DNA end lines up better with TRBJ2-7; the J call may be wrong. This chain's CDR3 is CASRGAGGPNEQYF. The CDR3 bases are TGTGCCAGCCGAGGAGCGGGGGGGCCGAATGAGCAGTACTTC.